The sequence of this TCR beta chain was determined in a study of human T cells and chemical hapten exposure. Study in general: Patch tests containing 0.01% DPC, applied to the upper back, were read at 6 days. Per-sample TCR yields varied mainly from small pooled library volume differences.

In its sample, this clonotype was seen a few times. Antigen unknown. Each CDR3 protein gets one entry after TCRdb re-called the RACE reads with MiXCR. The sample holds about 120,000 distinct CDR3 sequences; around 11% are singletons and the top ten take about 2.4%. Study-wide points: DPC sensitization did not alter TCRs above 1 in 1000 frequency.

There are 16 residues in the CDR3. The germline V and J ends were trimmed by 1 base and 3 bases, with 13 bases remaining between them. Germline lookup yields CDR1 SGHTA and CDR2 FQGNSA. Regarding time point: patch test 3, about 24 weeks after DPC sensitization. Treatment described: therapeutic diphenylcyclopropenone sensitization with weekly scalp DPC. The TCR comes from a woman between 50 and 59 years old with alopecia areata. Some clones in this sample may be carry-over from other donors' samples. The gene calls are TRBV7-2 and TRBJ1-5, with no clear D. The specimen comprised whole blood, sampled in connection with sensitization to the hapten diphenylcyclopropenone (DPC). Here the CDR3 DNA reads TGTGCCAGCAGCTTAGAGGACGGCCCCCCCAATCAGCCCCAGCATTTT. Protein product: CASSLEDGPPNQPQHF.